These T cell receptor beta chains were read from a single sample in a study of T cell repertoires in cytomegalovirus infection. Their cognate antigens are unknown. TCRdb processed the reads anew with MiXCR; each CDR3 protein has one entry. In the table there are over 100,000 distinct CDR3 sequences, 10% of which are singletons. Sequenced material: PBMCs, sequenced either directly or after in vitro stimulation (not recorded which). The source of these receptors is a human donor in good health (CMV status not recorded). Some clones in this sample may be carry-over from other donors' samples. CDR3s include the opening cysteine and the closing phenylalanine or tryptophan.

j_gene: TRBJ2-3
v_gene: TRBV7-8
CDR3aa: CASSLVTSSADTQYF

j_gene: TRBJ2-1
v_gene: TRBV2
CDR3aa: CASSESGVSYNEQFF

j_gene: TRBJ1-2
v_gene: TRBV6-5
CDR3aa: CASMTGQSNYGYTF

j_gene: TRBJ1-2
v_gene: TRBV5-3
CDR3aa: CASSFGDRGLYGYTF

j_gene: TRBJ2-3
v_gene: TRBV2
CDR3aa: CASRERAFTDTQYF

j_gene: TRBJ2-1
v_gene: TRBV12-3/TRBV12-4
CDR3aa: CASSFIGGRVNEQFF

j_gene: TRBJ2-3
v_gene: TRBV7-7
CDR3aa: CASSPSGTITDTQYF

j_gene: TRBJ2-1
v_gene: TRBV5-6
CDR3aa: CASSRPTGEQFF

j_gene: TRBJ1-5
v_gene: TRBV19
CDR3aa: CASSPRHTNQPQHF

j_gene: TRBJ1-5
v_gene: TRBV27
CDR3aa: CASRLIRDGNQPQHF

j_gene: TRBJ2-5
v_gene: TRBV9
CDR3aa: CASSISQETQYF

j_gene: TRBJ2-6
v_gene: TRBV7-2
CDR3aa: CASSLEVGGTGANVLTF

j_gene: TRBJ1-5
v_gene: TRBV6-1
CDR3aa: CASTFTGGRRQPQHF

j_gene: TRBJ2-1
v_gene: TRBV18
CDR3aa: CASSTGTANHNEQFF

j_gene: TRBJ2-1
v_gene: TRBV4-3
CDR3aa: CASSQEASGRSNEQFF

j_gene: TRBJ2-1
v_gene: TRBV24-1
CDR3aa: CATSDLVPGQGERSYNEQFF

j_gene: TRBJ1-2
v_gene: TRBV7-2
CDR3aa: CASSSDPQGNYGYTF